This TCR beta chain was sequenced during a study of CD8 T cells in ankylosing spondylitis. Study findings and constraints: Disease-linked clones bore a CD8+ phenotype and were relatively rare in peripheral blood. Earlier work had already found some motif variants in reactive arthritis synovial fluid and blood. In ankylosing spondylitis blood, a motif of roughly eight highly homologous TCR beta variants appeared characteristic.

Libraries of TCR beta came from quantitative 5'-RACE with molecular barcodes. TCRdb recomputed calls from the 5' RACE reads with MiXCR, one row per CDR3 protein. The repertoire holds roughly 250,000 distinct CDR3 sequences, with about 9.1% as singletons. Comment on this clonotype: Its antigen is undetermined.

The CDR3 runs 14 residues. The ends were cut back, 5 bases at V and 0 bases at J, with 8 bases in the middle. Per germline, CDR1 LGHDT and CDR2 YNNKEL (reference sequence). What was sequenced was blood, either unsorted or a sorted T cell fraction (not recorded which). The source of this sequence is a male donor with ankylosing spondylitis or in good health (not recorded which). The rearrangement uses TRBV3-1 and TRBJ1-3; D perhaps matches TRBD1 (5 bases). The CDR3 region is CASSDSDSGNTIYF. Written as DNA, the CDR3 is TGTGCCAGCAGCGACAGTGACTCTGGAAACACCATATATTTT.